This T cell receptor beta chain derives from a study of cytomegalovirus exposure and HLA in healthy donors. The V gene's germline CDR1 is GTSNPN and CDR2 SVGIG (reference sequence). The CDR3 loop spans 15 amino acids. V dropped 2 bases and J dropped 5; count of bases not matched to a gene: 10. PCR involved 60 Vbeta and 13 Jbeta primers. Clones were sequenced by immunoSEQ multiplex PCR, and TCRdb holds only the in-frame ones, with some missing. Its table lists roughly 80,000 clones. The sequenced sample was PBMCs. The TCR sequence derives from a woman in her thirties in good health and CMV-seronegative. J is TRBJ2-7 and V is TRBV30, with 9 nucleotides matching TRBD2. CDR3 loop: CAWSPGVSGRNEQYF. The CDR3 nucleotides read TGTGCCTGGAGTCCAGGGGTTAGCGGGAGAAACGAGCAGTACTTC.